This TCR beta chain appears in the sequencing data of a study of OX40 agonist ivuxolimab in advanced cancers. Regarding the complete study: Ivuxolimab, which targeted the costimulatory receptor OX40 (CD134), was an agonistic, fully human IgG2 monoclonal antibody. Intravenous ivuxolimab was administered to patients every 2 weeks at six dose levels: 0.01, 0.1, 0.3, 1.5, 3 and 10 mg/kg. Of the roughly 50 dose-escalation patients, hepatocellular carcinoma was present in about 20, melanoma in roughly 15, renal cell carcinoma in 9 and head and neck cancer in 9. The dose-escalation cohort was around 83% male with a mean age of about 54 years, ranging from about 23 to 85. Prior anti-PD-1, anti-PD-L1 or anti-CTLA-4 therapy was permitted, and checkpoint inhibitors had been received by approximately 39% of dose-escalation patients. Three dose-escalation patients achieved partial responses, one with hepatocellular carcinoma and two with cutaneous melanoma. Peripheral TCRbeta sequencing aimed to test whether ivuxolimab altered TCR sequence diversity and caused clonal T-cell expansion. The paper describes the monotherapy dose-escalation part (N of about 47 patients) of the phase I trial of ivuxolimab.

Patients with autoimmune disease history or receiving systemic immunosuppression were excluded from the trial. Peripheral blood for TCR sequencing was collected from all dose cohorts at baseline, on cycle 4 day 1, and on cycle 7 day 1. The samples were drawn from a first-in-human, open-label, multicenter phase I dose-escalation trial of ivuxolimab. Adults with locally advanced or metastatic melanoma, renal cell carcinoma, hepatocellular carcinoma or head and neck squamous cell carcinoma were enrolled in the trial. Before TCR sequencing, CD4+ T cells and CD8+ T cells from peripheral blood were sorted into separate populations. What the study reported, not specific to this receptor: Partial responders in the 0.1-3.0 mg/kg groups had among the lowest normalized peripheral clonal expansion, especially among CD8+ T cells. Low levels of normalized T-cell clonal expansion were also seen in some nonresponding patients. The antigen specificity of the peripheral T cells that underwent clonal expansion was not determined. At doses from 0.1 to 3.0 mg/kg, clonal expansion was seen in both CD4+ and CD8+ blood T cells between baseline and week 6. On average, CD8+ T cells showed more expanded clones than CD4+ T cells after ivuxolimab.

Concerning this clone: This receptor's antigen is unknown. No quality values exist for individual bases; no much larger clone is one base distant.

Genomic DNA was isolated from the sorted cells so that the TCRbeta CDR3 region could be sequenced. The immunoSEQ Assay was used for sequencing of TCRbeta CDR3 regions. TCRdb stores this immuneACCESS table with in-frame sequences only. Part of the clones is absent; in the studies checked, under half of the shortfall reflects unresolved V genes, and no reason is known for the rest. The sample profile shows about 86,000 clones; around 88% of them were found once. The top ten constitute about 1.3% of the sample. V is clipped by 6 bases and J by 4 bases, and the sequence between their germline boundaries is 18 bases long. The CDR3 runs 15 amino acids, cysteine and phenylalanine included. Only the CDR3 portion is preserved as DNA: 45 bases, with reading frame beginning at the first base. The germline V gene (reference sequence) specifies MNHNY as CDR1 and SVGAGI as CDR2.

This TCR was sampled from an adult with an advanced solid tumor such as melanoma, head and neck, liver or kidney cancer. The chain joins TRBV6-6 to TRBJ2-5, and perhaps TRBD1 as D gene, on 6 matching bases. The sample in question was CD4+ or CD8+ T cells sorted from blood, obtained in a trial of the OX40 agonist ivuxolimab. The sequenced DNA is TGTGCCAGCAGACTTAGACAGGCAGGGATAGAGACCCAGTACTTC. This sequence encodes CASRLRQAGIETQYF.